Below are 31 T cell receptor beta chains sequenced from a single sample in a study of cytomegalovirus exposure and HLA in healthy donors. Both 60 Vbeta primers and 13 Jbeta primers went into the PCR. TCRdb's copy holds only in-frame clones and misses some; the assay was immunoSEQ multiplex PCR. In the table there are around 120,000 clones, over 80% of which are singletons. Sequencing used PBMCs. Receptor source: a middle-aged man in good health and CMV-seronegative.

The J gene is TRBJ2-3, the V gene TRBV2, with D tentatively TRBD2 (7 bases). The CDR3 is 16 residues long. The V end lost 3 bases, the J end lost 1 base, and 14 bases lay between the germline ends. Looked up from germline, CDR1 is SNHLY and CDR2 is FYNNEI. The CDR3 DNA is TGTGCCAGCAGTGATCAGAGGGGGGGAGGCACAGATACGCAGTATTTT. Translation: CASSDQRGGGTDTQYF. Based on the CDR3 plus reference TRBV2 and TRBJ2-3, the full variable domain is EPEVTQTPSHQVTQMGQEVILRCVPISNHLYFYWYRQILGQKVEFLVSFYNNEISEKSEIFDDQFSVERPDGSNFTLKIRSTKLEDSAMYFCASSDQRGGGTDTQYFGPGTRLTVL.

This clone was found a few times. CDR3 sequence (DNA): TGTGCCACCAGCAGAGCGGGAGCTGGGGCCAACGTCCTGACTTTC. Amino acid sequence: CATSRAGAGANVLTF. This chain joins TRBV15 and TRBJ2-6; tentative D call: TRBD2 (6 bases). The germline CDR1 and CDR2 sequences are LNHNV and YYDKDF (reference sequence). The CDR3 extends over 15 amino acids. Trimming took 1 base from V and 2 from J, leaving 6 bases between them.

This clone occurred a few times. V usage is TRBV18 and J usage is TRBJ1-1; 7 nucleotides align to TRBD1. V lost 6 bases to trimming and J lost 0 bases; unmatched junction nucleotides: 7. CDR3 length equals 15 residues. CDR1 and CDR2 from the germline V gene are KGHSH and LQKENI. The CDR3 DNA reads as TGTGCCAGCTCGGCTGGCGGGACAGTGAACACTGAAGCTTTCTTT. This gives the protein CASSAGGTVNTEAFF.

The chain couples TRBV6-5 to TRBJ2-1; D is unclear. The CDR3 runs 13 residues. Trimming took off 5 bases at V and 0 bases at J, with 5 bases between the two ends. The germline V gene encodes CDR1 MNHEY and CDR2 SVGAGI. CDR3 in DNA: TGTGCCAGCAGTAGCGACTCCTACAATGAGCAGTTCTTC. It yields the protein CASSSDSYNEQFF.

V and J are TRBV6-1 and TRBJ1-5; D is ambiguous. V was clipped by 0 bases and J by 0 bases, with 15 bases between them. Germline loops: CDR1 MNHNS, CDR2 SASEGT. The CDR3 loop spans 18 amino acids. CDR3 DNA: TGTGCCAGCAGTGAAGCCGGCGGGGAGCGATATAGCAATCAGCCCCAGCATTTT. Protein sequence: CASSEAGGERYSNQPQHF.

The V call is TRBV9, the J call TRBJ1-1, with D possibly TRBD1 on 5 matching bases. CDR1 is SGDLS and CDR2 is YYNGEE in the germline V gene. Trimming stripped 0 bases from V and 2 bases from J, with 20 bases between. The CDR3 sequence is 18 residues long. The DNA of the CDR3 is TGTGCCAGCAGCGTAGGCCCCACCGGGGGGGGAGGAAACACTGAAGCTTTCTTT. Translated: CASSVGPTGGGGNTEAFF.

The table lists this clone with a count of one. J is TRBJ2-2 and V is TRBV5-4, with 8 nucleotides matching TRBD2. Germline V gene sequence: CDR1 SGHNT, CDR2 YYREEE (reference sequence). V was pared by 7 bases and J by 3 bases, with 8 bases of the junction left unmatched. CDR3 length: 15 residues. Here the CDR3 DNA reads TGTGCCAGCGGCACGGGACTAGAGGACACCGGGGAGCTGTTTTTT. This translates into CASGTGLEDTGELFF.

The chain employs TRBV5-1 and TRBJ2-5; possible D gene TRBD1, 6 bases. V lost 4 bases and J 2 bases, leaving 12 bases between the germline ends. This CDR3 is 14 amino acids long. Germline CDR1 is SGHRS and CDR2 is YFSETQ. CDR3 DNA sequence: TGCGCCAGCAGCCCGTCGGACAGACAAGAGACCCAGTACTTC. This sequence encodes CASSPSDRQETQYF.

The chain uses TRBV28 and TRBJ2-7, with 7 bases fitting TRBD2. This CDR3 is 14 amino acids long. Trimming at V came to 3 bases and at J to 7 bases, leaving 9 bases not matched to a gene. Germline CDR1 is MDHEN and CDR2 is SYDVKM. The CDR3 nucleotides read TGTGCCAGCAGTTTTGAGGGAGGGCCAAGGGAGCAGTACTTC. Its translation is CASSFEGGPREQYF.

The chain combines TRBV5-1 with TRBJ2-1; a possible D gene is TRBD2 (5 bases). Germline-derived CDR1 and CDR2 are SGHRS and YFSETQ. Trimming left V 2 bases short and J 0 bases short, with 9 bases between. CDR3 length: 15 residues. CDR3 sequence (DNA): TGCGCCAGCAGCTTAATCACTAGCTCCTACAATGAGCAGTTCTTC. Residues: CASSLITSSYNEQFF.

The gene calls are TRBV27 and TRBJ1-2; 10 bases are a match to TRBD1. With V trimmed by 5 bases and J by 8 bases, 2 bases remained unmatched. The CDR3 is 12 amino acids. From germline, CDR1 is MNHEY and CDR2 SMNVEV (reference sequence). In DNA form, the CDR3 reads TGTGCCAGCAGTGGACAGGGGGGAGGCTACACCTTC. Translation gives CASSGQGGGYTF.

CDR3 sequence: CASRSDRGREQPQHF. The CDR3 DNA is TGTGCCAGCAGATCCGACAGGGGGCGAGAGCAGCCCCAGCATTTT. The chain carries TRBV5-8 and TRBJ1-5; 10 bases are shared with TRBD1. The CDR3 has 15 residues. Trimming took 5 bases from V and 7 from J; bases not matched to a gene: 9. Germline lookup yields CDR1 SGHTS and CDR2 YDEGEE.

The V call is TRBV29-1, the J call TRBJ2-2; TRBD1 is a possible D gene (6 bases). Germline values: CDR1 SQVTM, CDR2 ANQGSEA. Trimming stripped 1 base from V and 0 bases from J, with 9 bases between. This CDR3 is 15 amino acids long. This CDR3 is CSVEAGHSNTGELFF. The DNA of the CDR3 is TGCAGCGTTGAAGCGGGACACTCGAACACCGGGGAGCTGTTTTTT.

This clone was seen only a few times. The J gene is TRBJ2-7, the V gene TRBV19; a possible D gene is TRBD1 (6 bases). There are 16 residues in the CDR3. V shed 3 bases and J shed 0 bases, with 15 bases lying between them. CDR1 is LNHDA and CDR2 is SQIVND in the germline V gene (reference sequence). In DNA form, the CDR3 reads TGTGCCAGTAGTATTAATGGGGGCGATAGCTCCTACGAGCAGTACTTC. Protein: CASSINGGDSSYEQYF.

The gene calls are TRBV18 and TRBJ2-7, with TRBD2 identical over 7 bases. J lost 2 bases, V lost 3 bases, and 1 base had no gene match. Per germline, CDR1 KGHSH and CDR2 LQKENI. The CDR3 spans 13 residues. The CDR3 nucleotides are TGTGCCAGCTCACCGCGGGGGACCTACGAGCAGTACTTC. Protein: CASSPRGTYEQYF.

As DNA, the CDR3 is TGTGCCAGCAGCCCCCGGTGGGGACAGGGAAGGAACGAGCAGTACTTC. This sequence encodes CASSPRWGQGRNEQYF. This sequence joins TRBV9 and TRBJ2-7; TRBD1 agrees at 9 bases. The CDR3 has 16 residues. After removal of 4 bases from V and 5 bases from J, the junction contained 13 bases not matched to a gene. CDR1 is SGDLS and CDR2 is YYNGEE in the germline V gene.

The chain links TRBV21-1 to TRBJ2-4; the table's D call, TRBD2, was not checked against the DNA. TRBV21-1 is shown as a pseudogene. CDR3 length equals 13 residues. The CDR3 here is CASRGVSKNIQYF. The CDR3 DNA is TGTGCCAGCAGGGGAGTTTCCAAAAACATTCAGTACTTC.

This chain links TRBV19 with TRBJ1-5; possibly TRBD1 for D (6 bases). This CDR3 is built from 15 residues. The V end was cut by 7 bases, the J end by 2 bases, with 15 bases between. Germline assignment: CDR1 LNHDA and CDR2 SQIVND (reference sequence). The DNA for the CDR3 is TGTGCCAGTACCGCGGCGGGGGCCCGCAATCAGCCCCAGCATTTT. Translated, it gives CASTAAGARNQPQHF.

This rearrangement joins TRBV15 to TRBJ1-4; D gene unclear. The CDR3 totals 13 residues. Trimming left V 0 bases short and J 7 bases short, with 6 bases between. Germline CDR1 LNHNV, CDR2 YYDKDF (reference sequence). The DNA for the CDR3 is TGTGCCACCAGCAGAGATCGAGTTGAAAAACTGTTTTTT. It codes for CATSRDRVEKLFF.

This chain uses TRBV7-8 with TRBJ1-2; no clear D gene. Germline V gives CDR1 SGHVS, CDR2 FQNEAQ. V was trimmed by 6 bases and J by 1 base, leaving 12 bases between them. The CDR3 contains 14 residues. The CDR3 DNA reads as TGTGCCAGCAGGGAAAGTGGCGGTAACTATGGCTACACCTTC. Residues: CASRESGGNYGYTF.

CDR3 sequence reads: CASSQTLAAEQYF. The CDR3 bases are TGCGCCAGCAGCCAAACCCTAGCGGCCGAGCAGTACTTC. V and J are TRBV5-1 and TRBJ2-5, with TRBD2 matching over 7 bases. The end of the DNA is better explained by TRBJ2-7, so the J call may be wrong. Germline V lookup: CDR1 SGHRS, CDR2 YFSETQ. This CDR3 contains 13 residues.

The chain employs TRBV11-1 and TRBJ1-2; TRBD1 aligns across 7 bases. The V gene's germline CDR1 is SGHAT and CDR2 FQDESV (reference sequence). CDR3 length: 14 residues. After removal of 4 bases from V and 7 bases from J, the junction contained 9 bases not matched to a gene. The DNA of the CDR3 is TGTGCCAGCAGCTCGTTAGGAGGGGGCTTTGGCTACACCTTC. The encoded protein is CASSSLGGGFGYTF.

The V call is TRBV28, the J call TRBJ1-6, with D uncertain. The V gene lost 7 bases and the J gene lost 7 bases, with 11 bases spanning the gap. In germline, CDR1 is MDHEN, CDR2 SYDVKM. The CDR3 runs to 13 residues. CDR3 DNA: TGTGCCAGCACAGCAGGTGAGAATTCACCCCTCCACTTT. This codes for CASTAGENSPLHF. The variable domain in full, completed from reference TRBV28 and TRBJ1-6, reads DVKVTQSSRYLVKRTGEKVFLECVQDMDHENMFWYRQDPGLGLRLIYFSYDVKMKEKGDIPEGYSVSREKKERFSLILESASTNQTSMYLCASTAGENSPLHFGNGTRLTVT.

The V call is TRBV28, the J call TRBJ2-1; 9 nucleotides agree with TRBD2. CDR3 length: 15 amino acids. Losses at the gene ends were 7 bases for V and 7 bases for J; bases not matched to a gene: 11. Germline CDR1 is MDHEN and CDR2 is SYDVKM. CDR3 region: CASTVLSGRYNEQFF. CDR3 coding DNA: TGTGCCAGCACCGTTCTTAGCGGGAGATATAATGAGCAGTTCTTC.

V and J are TRBV10-3 and TRBJ2-5; 7 nucleotides line up with TRBD1. Losses at the gene ends were 5 bases for V and 3 bases for J; bases not matched to a gene: 3. The CDR3 runs 13 residues. In germline, CDR1 is ENHRY, CDR2 SYGVKD. The chain's CDR3 is CAISHGQEETQYF. The DNA for the CDR3 is TGTGCCATCAGTCACGGACAGGAAGAGACCCAGTACTTC.

The V gene is TRBV13, the J gene TRBJ2-3; D is unclear. The CDR3 has 16 residues. Germline values: CDR1 PRHDT, CDR2 FYEKMQ (reference sequence). The V and J ends lost 4 bases and 0 bases respectively, with 14 bases between them. CDR3 in amino acids: CASSSPFGSSTDTQYF. CDR3 coding DNA: TGTGCCAGCAGCTCCCCTTTCGGGTCCAGCACAGATACGCAGTATTTT.

The J gene is TRBJ1-1, the V gene TRBV29-1, with TRBD1 matching over 7 bases. The germline V gene encodes CDR1 SQVTM and CDR2 ANQGSEA. V was clipped by 7 bases and J by 0 bases; unmatched bases: 8. The CDR3 loop spans 14 amino acids. This CDR3 reads CSAQSRGVNTEAFF. In DNA form, the CDR3 reads TGCAGCGCCCAAAGCAGGGGGGTGAACACTGAAGCTTTCTTT.

The CDR3 loop reads CASRLKRDRGTEAFF. The CDR3 DNA reads TGTGCCAGCAGACTGAAACGGGACAGGGGGACTGAAGCTTTCTTT. This rearrangement joins TRBV6-6 to TRBJ1-1; 11 bases fit TRBD1. Per the germline V gene, CDR1 is MNHNY and CDR2 is SVGAGI (reference sequence). Trimming at V came to 6 bases and at J to 5 bases, leaving 8 bases not matched to a gene. CDR3 length: 15 residues.

This clone was counted a few times. The CDR3 DNA reads TGTGCCAGCCTGCAGGGTGTCCACGAGCAGTACTTC. Amino acids: CASLQGVHEQYF. The chain links TRBV28 to TRBJ2-7; possible D gene TRBD1, 5 bases. The CDR3 extends over 12 amino acids. The ends were cut back, 8 bases at V and 5 bases at J, with 13 bases in the middle. CDR1 is MDHEN, CDR2 SYDVKM, per germline.

The chain carries TRBV29-1 and TRBJ2-3, with TRBD2 matching 11 bases. CDR1 and CDR2 from the germline V gene are SQVTM and ANQGSEA. V was clipped by 1 base and J by 4 bases; unmatched bases: 4. CDR3 length: 15 amino acids. As DNA, the CDR3 is TGCAGCGTTGAAGGTAGCGGGGGGGGACCAGATACGCAGTATTTT. This codes for CSVEGSGGGPDTQYF.

J is TRBJ2-5 and V is TRBV5-6, with 9 bases that match TRBD2. The end of the DNA is better explained by TRBJ2-7, so the J call may be wrong. The CDR3 extends over 15 amino acids. Germline loops: CDR1 SGHDT, CDR2 YYEEEE. DNA of the CDR3: TGTGCCAGCAGCAAAATAGCGGGAGCTTTCGACGAGCAGTACTTC. Translation gives CASSKIAGAFDEQYF.